This T cell receptor (beta chain) was sequenced in a study of T cell responses to AZD1222 COVID-19 vaccine. Study-level findings and limits: The study found vaccine-associated CD4 TCRs spanning spike, dominant at 160-218 and 743-854. Rises in breadth and depth of Spike-specific TCRs came after two AZD1222 doses. Of the AZD1222 recipients, only 5 or 6 were seropositive at baseline.

On this clone itself: Its antigen is not known.

Sequencing was performed with immunoSEQ multiplex PCR; in TCRdb, only in-frame clones are kept and a portion is missing. The repertoire holds over 85,000 clones, with about 87% as singletons. This TCR was recovered from an adult in good health. The sequencing here drew on peripheral blood, taken on day 0 of AZD1222 vaccination.

The CDR3 protein is CASRGEAMGEKLFF. Written as DNA, the CDR3 is TGTGCCAGCAGGGGGGAGGCAATGGGAGAAAAACTGTTTTTT. The V call is TRBV6-6, the J call TRBJ1-4, with D perhaps matching TRBD1 (5 bases). This CDR3 contains 14 residues. Per the germline V gene, CDR1 is MNHNY and CDR2 is SVGAGI (reference sequence). The V gene lost 6 bases and the J gene lost 8 bases, with 16 bases spanning the gap.